The clone carrying this TCR beta chain was picked up many times. TCRdb reprocessed the reads with MiXCR, giving one entry per CDR3 protein. The top ten clones hold around 2.4% of a sample with about 300,000 distinct CDR3 sequences, around 10% of them seen once. The entry originates in a study of T cell repertoires in cytomegalovirus infection. CDR1 is SGHVS, CDR2 FNYEAQ, per germline. The CDR3 is made up of 17 amino acids. Trimming stripped 6 bases from V and 1 base from J, with 19 bases between. The specimen sequenced was PBMCs. This clonotype originated in a human donor in good health (CMV status not recorded). Some clones in this sample may be carry-over from other donors' samples. The V and J genes are TRBV7-6 and TRBJ2-4; D is possibly TRBD1 or TRBD2 (6 bases each). CDR3 nucleotide sequence: TGTGCCAGCAGTCCAACAACCACAGGGAGGGCCAAAAACATTCAGTACTTC. Amino acids: CASSPTTTGRAKNIQYF.